This T cell receptor (beta chain) was identified during a study of control samples from healthy donors and cancer patients. Repertoires were generated with immunoSEQ multiplex PCR, while TCRdb's copy carries only in-frame clones and drops some. The table includes 84,000 or so clones, 90% to 95% detected once. Germline lookup yields CDR1 LNHDA and CDR2 SQIVND (reference sequence). This CDR3 is 17 amino acids long. V lost 6 bases and J lost 5, with 23 bases in between. The chain has TRBV19 and TRBJ2-1; the D gene is possibly TRBD2 (6 bases). This sequence originates from a young man in good health. The sequencing sample was made of blood. This chain's CDR3 is CASSHVLRDSINNEQFF. CDR3 DNA: TGTGCCAGTAGCCATGTTCTCCGGGACTCAATAAACAATGAGCAGTTCTTC.